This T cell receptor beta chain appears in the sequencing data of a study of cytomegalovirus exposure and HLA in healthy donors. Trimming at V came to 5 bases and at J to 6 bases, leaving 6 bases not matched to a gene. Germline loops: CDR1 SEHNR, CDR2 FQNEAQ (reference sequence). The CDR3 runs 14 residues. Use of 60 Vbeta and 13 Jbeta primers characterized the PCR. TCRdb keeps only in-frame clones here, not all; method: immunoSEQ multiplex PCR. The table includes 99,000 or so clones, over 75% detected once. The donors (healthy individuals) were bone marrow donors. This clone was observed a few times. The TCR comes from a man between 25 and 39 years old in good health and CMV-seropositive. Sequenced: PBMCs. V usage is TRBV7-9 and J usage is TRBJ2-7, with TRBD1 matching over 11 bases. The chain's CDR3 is CASSLLGTGGEQYF. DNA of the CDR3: TGTGCCAGCAGCCTATTGGGGACAGGGGGCGAGCAGTACTTC.